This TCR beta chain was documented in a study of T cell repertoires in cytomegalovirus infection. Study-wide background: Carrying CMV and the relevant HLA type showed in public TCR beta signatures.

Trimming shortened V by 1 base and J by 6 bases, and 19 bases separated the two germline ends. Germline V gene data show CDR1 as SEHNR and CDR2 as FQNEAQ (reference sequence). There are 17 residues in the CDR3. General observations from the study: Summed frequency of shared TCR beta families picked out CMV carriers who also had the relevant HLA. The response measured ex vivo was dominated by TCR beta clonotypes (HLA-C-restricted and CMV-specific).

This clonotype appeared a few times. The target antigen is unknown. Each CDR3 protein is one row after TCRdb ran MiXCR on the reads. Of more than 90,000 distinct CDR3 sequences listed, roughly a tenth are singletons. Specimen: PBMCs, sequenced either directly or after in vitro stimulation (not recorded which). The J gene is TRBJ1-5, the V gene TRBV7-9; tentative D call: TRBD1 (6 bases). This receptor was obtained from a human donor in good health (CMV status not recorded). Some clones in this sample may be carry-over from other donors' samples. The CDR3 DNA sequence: TGTGCCAGCAGCTTAGTGCAGGGGTCTGTTTTAATTCAGCCCCAGCATTTT. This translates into CASSLVQGSVLIQPQHF.